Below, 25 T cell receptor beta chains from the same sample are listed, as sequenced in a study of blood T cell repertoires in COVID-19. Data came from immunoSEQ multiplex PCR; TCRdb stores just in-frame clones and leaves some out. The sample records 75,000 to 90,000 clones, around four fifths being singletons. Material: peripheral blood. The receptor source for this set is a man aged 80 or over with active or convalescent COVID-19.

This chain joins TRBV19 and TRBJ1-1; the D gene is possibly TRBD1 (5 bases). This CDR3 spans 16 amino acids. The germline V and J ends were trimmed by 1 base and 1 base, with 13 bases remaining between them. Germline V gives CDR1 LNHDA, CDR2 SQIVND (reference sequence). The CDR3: CASSIGGDRGNTEAFF. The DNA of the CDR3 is TGTGCCAGTAGTATAGGGGGGGACCGAGGGAACACTGAAGCTTTCTTT.

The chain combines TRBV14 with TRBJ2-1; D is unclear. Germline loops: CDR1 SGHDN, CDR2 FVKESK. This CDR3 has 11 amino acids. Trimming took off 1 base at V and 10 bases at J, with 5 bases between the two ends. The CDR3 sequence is CASSQVAEQFF. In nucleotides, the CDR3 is TGTGCCAGCAGCCAAGTCGCGGAGCAGTTCTTC.

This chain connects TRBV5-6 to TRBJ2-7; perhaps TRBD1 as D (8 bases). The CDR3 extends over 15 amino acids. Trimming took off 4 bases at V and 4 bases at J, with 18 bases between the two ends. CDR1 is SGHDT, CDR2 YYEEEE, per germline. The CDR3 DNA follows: TGTGCCAGCAGCCCTAACAGGGGGGGCCCTTACGAGCAGTACGTC. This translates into CASSPNRGGPYEQYV.

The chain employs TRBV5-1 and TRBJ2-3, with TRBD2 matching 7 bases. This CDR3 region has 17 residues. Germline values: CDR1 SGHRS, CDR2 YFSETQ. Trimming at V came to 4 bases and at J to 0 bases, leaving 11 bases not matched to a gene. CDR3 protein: CASSPSSGTISTDTQYF. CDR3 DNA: TGCGCCAGCAGCCCGTCGAGCGGGACGATAAGCACAGATACGCAGTATTTT.

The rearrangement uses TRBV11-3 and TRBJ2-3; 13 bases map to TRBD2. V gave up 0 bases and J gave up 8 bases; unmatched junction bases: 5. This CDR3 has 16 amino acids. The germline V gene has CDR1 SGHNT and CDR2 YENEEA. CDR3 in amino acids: CASSLDRRLAGGTQYF. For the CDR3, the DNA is TGTGCCAGCAGCTTAGATCGGAGACTAGCGGGAGGTACGCAGTATTTT.

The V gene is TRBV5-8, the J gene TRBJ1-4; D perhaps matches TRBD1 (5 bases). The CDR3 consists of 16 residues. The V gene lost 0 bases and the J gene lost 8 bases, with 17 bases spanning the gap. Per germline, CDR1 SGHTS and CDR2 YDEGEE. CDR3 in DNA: TGTGCCAGCAGCTTGGTCTTTGGGCAGGGAGGGGAAAAACTGTTTTTT. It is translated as CASSLVFGQGGEKLFF.

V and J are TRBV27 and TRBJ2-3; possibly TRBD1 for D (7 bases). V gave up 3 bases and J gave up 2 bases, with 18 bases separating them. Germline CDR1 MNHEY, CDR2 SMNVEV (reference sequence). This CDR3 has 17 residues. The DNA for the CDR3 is TGTGCCAGCAGTTTTCGGGAGACAGGGTGGTTCACAGATACGCAGTATTTT. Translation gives CASSFRETGWFTDTQYF.

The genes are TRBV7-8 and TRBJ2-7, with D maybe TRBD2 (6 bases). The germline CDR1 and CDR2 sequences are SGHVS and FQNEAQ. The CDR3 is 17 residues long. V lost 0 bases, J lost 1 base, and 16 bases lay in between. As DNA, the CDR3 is TGTGCCAGCAGCTTAGCGCTGGGGGGTATTGGGTCCTACGAGCAGTACGTC. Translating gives CASSLALGGIGSYEQYV.

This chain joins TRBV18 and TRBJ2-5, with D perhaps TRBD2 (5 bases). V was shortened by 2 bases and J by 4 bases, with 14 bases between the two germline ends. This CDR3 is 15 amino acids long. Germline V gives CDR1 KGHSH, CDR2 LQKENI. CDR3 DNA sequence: TGTGCCAGCTCACCAAGGGCATTAGCGTCAGAGACCCAGTACTTC. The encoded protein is CASSPRALASETQYF.

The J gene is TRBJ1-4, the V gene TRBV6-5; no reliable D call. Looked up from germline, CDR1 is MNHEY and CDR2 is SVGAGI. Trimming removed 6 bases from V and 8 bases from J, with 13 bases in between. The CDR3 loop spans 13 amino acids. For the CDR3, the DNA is TGTGCCAGCAGGGAGACTGGAATCGAAAAACTGTTTTTT. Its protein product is CASRETGIEKLFF.

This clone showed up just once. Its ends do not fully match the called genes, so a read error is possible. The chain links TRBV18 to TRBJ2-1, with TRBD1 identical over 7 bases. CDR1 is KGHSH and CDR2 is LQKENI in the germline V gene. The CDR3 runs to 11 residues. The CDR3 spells CASSPHRGKVF. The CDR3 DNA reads TGTGCCAGCTCACCGCACAGGGGAAAGGTCTTC.

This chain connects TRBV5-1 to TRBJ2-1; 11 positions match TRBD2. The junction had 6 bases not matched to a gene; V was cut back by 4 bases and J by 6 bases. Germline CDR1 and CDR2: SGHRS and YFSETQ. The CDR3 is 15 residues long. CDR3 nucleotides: TGCGCCAGCAGCCTAGCGGGGGGTTTCGTCAATGAGCAGTTCTTC. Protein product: CASSLAGGFVNEQFF.

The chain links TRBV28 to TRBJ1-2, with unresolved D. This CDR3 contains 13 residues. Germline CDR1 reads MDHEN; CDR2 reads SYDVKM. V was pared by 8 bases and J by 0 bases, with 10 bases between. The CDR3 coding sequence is TGTGCCAGCCTGGGAGAGACTAACTATGGCTACACCTTC. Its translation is CASLGETNYGYTF.

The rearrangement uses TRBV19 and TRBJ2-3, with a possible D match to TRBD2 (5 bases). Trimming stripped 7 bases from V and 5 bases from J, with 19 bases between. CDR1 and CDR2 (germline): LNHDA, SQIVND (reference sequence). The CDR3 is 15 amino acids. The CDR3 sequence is CASTKDLARGDTQYF. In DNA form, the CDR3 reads TGTGCCAGTACCAAAGACCTAGCCCGGGGAGATACGCAGTATTTT. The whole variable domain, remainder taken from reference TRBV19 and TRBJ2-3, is DGGITQSPKYLFRKEGQNVTLSCEQNLNHDAMYWYRQDPGQGLRLIYYSQIVNDFQKGDIAEGYSVSREKKESFPLTVTSAQKNPTAFYLCASTKDLARGDTQYFGPGTRLTVL.

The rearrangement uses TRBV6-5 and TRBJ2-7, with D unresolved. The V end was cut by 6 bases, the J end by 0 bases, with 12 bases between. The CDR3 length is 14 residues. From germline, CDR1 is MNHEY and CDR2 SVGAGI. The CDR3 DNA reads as TGTGCCAGCAGAAAACGAGAGTTCTCCTACGAGCAGTACGTC. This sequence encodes CASRKREFSYEQYV.

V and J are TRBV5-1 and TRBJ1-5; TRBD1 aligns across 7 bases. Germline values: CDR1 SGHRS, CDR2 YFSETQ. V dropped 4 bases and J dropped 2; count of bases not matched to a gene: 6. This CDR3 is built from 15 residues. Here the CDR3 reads CASSPGTEGNQPQHF. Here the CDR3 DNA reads TGCGCCAGCAGCCCCGGGACAGAGGGCAATCAGCCCCAGCATTTT.

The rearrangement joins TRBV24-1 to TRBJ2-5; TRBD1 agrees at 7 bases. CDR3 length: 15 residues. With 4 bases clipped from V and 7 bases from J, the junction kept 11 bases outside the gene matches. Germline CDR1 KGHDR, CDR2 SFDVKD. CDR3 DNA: TGTGCCACCAGTGACCGGACAGGTGGGTGGTCGACCCAGTACTTC. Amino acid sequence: CATSDRTGGWSTQYF.

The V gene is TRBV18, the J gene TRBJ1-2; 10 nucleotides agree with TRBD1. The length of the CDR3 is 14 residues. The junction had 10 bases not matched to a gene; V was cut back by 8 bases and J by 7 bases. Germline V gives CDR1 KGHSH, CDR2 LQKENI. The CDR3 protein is CASTSGQGVFGYTF. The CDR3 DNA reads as TGTGCCAGCACCTCAGGACAGGGGGTTTTTGGCTACACCTTC.

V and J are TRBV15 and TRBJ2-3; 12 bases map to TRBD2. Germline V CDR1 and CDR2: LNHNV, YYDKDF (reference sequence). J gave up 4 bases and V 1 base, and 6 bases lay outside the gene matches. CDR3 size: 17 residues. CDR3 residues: CATSRVRSSGGADTQYF. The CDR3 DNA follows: TGTGCCACCAGCAGAGTTCGTTCTAGCGGGGGGGCAGATACGCAGTATTTT.

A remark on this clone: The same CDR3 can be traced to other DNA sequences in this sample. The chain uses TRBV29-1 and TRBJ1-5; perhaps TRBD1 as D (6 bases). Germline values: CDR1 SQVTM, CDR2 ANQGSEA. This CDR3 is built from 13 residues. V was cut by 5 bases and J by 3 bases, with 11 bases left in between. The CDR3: CSVTDSYNQPQHF. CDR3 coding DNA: TGCAGCGTTACGGACAGCTACAATCAGCCCCAGCATTTT.

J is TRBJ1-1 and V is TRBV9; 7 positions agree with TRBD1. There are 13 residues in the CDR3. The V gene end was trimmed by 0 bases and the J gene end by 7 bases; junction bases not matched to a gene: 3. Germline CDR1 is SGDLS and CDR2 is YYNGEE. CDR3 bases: TGTGCCAGCAGCGTAGGAGGGGGCTATGAAGCTTTCTTT. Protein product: CASSVGGGYEAFF.

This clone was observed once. CDR3 residues: CATSRIGLAGGYEQYV. CDR3 DNA sequence: TGTGCCACCAGCCGAATCGGACTAGCGGGAGGGTACGAGCAGTACGTC. This sequence joins TRBV24-1 and TRBJ2-7, with 15 positions matching TRBD2. The CDR3 runs 16 residues. J was trimmed by 4 bases and V by 7 bases; bases with no gene match: 7. Germline V gene sequence: CDR1 KGHDR, CDR2 SFDVKD.

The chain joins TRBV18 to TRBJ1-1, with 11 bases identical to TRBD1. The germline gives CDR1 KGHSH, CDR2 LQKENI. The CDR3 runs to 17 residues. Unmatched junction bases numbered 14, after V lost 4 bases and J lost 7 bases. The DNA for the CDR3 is TGTGCCAGCTCACTAAACCTAAGGACAGGGGGCGAAGGTGAAGCTTTCTTT. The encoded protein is CASSLNLRTGGEGEAFF. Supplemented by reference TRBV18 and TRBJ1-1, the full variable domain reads NAGVMQNPRHLVRRRGQEARLRCSPMKGHSHVYWYRQLPEEGLKFMVYLQKENIIDESGMPKERFSAEFPKEGPSILRIQQVVRGDSAAYFCASSLNLRTGGEGEAFFGQGTRLTVV.

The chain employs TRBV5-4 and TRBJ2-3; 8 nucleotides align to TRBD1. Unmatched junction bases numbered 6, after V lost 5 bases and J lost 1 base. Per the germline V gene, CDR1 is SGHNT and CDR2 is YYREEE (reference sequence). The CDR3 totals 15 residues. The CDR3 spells CASSSTGAGTDTQYF. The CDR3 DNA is TGTGCCAGCAGTTCGACAGGGGCCGGCACAGATACGCAGTATTTT.

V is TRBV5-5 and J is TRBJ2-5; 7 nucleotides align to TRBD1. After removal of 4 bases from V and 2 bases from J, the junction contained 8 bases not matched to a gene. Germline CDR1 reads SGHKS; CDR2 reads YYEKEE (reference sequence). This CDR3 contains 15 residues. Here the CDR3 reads CASSRSPGQQETQYF. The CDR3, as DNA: TGTGCCAGCAGCCGTTCCCCGGGACAGCAAGAGACCCAGTACTTC.